One sample yielded the 2 T cell receptor beta chains listed below, sequenced in a study of blood T cell repertoires in COVID-19. Measured with immunoSEQ multiplex PCR; TCRdb has only the in-frame clones, and not every one. This table has approximately 290,000 clones, more than 85% appearing once. The source material was peripheral blood. The source is a man aged 25 to 40 with acute or convalescent COVID-19.

The chain has TRBV5-5 and TRBJ2-1; no reliable D call. Deletions cut 4 bases from V and 0 bases from J, with 11 bases between. This CDR3 is 15 amino acids long. The germline CDR1 and CDR2 sequences are SGHKS and YYEKEE (reference sequence). The CDR3 region has the DNA TGTGCCAGCAGCCCCGCAGGTAGCTCCTACAATGAGCAGTTCTTC. This codes for CASSPAGSSYNEQFF.

The chain is built from TRBV6-1 and TRBJ1-5; 8 bases are shared with TRBD1. The CDR3 loop spans 17 amino acids. CDR1 is MNHNS and CDR2 is SASEGT in the germline V gene. V dropped 1 base and J dropped 4; count of bases not matched to a gene: 9. CDR3 sequence: CASSEEHRGGPNQPQHF. In DNA form, the CDR3 reads TGTGCCAGCAGTGAAGAGCACAGGGGGGGACCTAATCAGCCCCAGCATTTT.